The subject of this entry is one T cell receptor beta chain. This could be a read error, since a much larger clone is one nucleotide away. V dropped 0 bases and J dropped 7 bases, with 13 bases sitting between them. Germline CDR1 and CDR2: MNHEY and SVGAGI. The CDR3 is 14 amino acids. This sample was taken from a study of blood T cells in healthy people across ages. A second PCR, run for about 7 to 11 cycles, used a sample-barcoded 5' primer plus a J-beta primer mix. TCRdb re-called the 5' RACE reads with MiXCR, one entry per CDR3 protein. Among hundreds of thousands of distinct CDR3 sequences, around 50% were seen once, and the ten largest hold roughly 13%.

The sequenced sample was blood. This sequence originates from a woman older than 75 in good health. The chain combines TRBV6-5 with TRBJ2-7; D unresolved. CDR3 DNA: TGTGCCAGCAGTTACTCGAATAGGATGGATGAGCAGTACTTC. Protein product: CASSYSNRMDEQYF.